Each of the 28 T cell receptor beta chains below was sequenced from the same sample in a study of read filtering for tumor transcriptome and immune sequencing. The library was built from around 380 ng RNA with molecular barcoded adaptors for alpha/delta and beta/gamma chains. A single record per CDR3 protein comes from TCRdb applying MiXCR to the reads. The sample has approximately 59,000 distinct CDR3 sequences, over 9% seen once. Sequenced material: a population of CD138-negative cells sorted from bone marrow. All receptors derive from a donor at least 40 years old with multiple myeloma.

This clonotype was picked up many times. This rearrangement joins TRBV7-2 to TRBJ2-4; D possibly matches TRBD1 or TRBD2 (5 bases each). Trimming removed 0 bases from V and 12 bases from J, with 12 bases in between. Germline V gene data show CDR1 as SGHTA and CDR2 as FQGNSA. This CDR3 has 13 residues. The CDR3 nucleotides read TGTGCCAGCAGCTTAGCGCAAAGAGGGACTCAGTACTTC. The encoded protein is CASSLAQRGTQYF.

The V gene is TRBV10-3, the J gene TRBJ1-5, with no clear D. Trimming took 4 bases from V and 4 from J, leaving 8 bases between them. Per germline, CDR1 ENHRY and CDR2 SYGVKD. The CDR3 is 13 amino acids. The CDR3 DNA reads as TGTGCCATCAGTGTGGAGGATAATCAGCCCCAGCATTTT. Translated: CAISVEDNQPQHF.

About this clonotype: This may be a read error, as it is one base from a much larger clone. V and J are TRBV20-1 and TRBJ1-1; TRBD1 matches at 7 bases. Germline assignment: CDR1 DFQATT and CDR2 SNEGSKA (reference sequence). The CDR3 runs 14 residues. CDR3 coding DNA: TGCGGTGCTAGAGTGGGACAGATGTACACTGAAGCTTTCTTT. It is translated as CGARVGQMYTEAFF.

This clonotype was detected ten times or more. The rearrangement links TRBV6-1 to TRBJ2-2; TRBD1 matches at 7 bases. The germline CDR1 and CDR2 sequences are MNHNS and SASEGT. The CDR3 extends over 16 amino acids. Trimming removed 7 bases from V and 1 base from J; junction bases left unmatched: 9. CDR3 coding DNA: TGTGCCAGCACTCACCCCGGGACAGAGAACACCGGGGAGCTGTTTTTT. It translates to CASTHPGTENTGELFF.

The J gene is TRBJ1-1, the V gene TRBV7-9; D not resolved. Germline CDR1 reads SEHNR; CDR2 reads FQNEAQ (reference sequence). V was trimmed by 2 bases and J by 3 bases, leaving 7 bases between them. CDR3 size: 13 residues. CDR3 sequence (DNA): TGTGCCAGCAGCTTAACTCGGGACACTGAAGCTTTCTTT. Residues: CASSLTRDTEAFF.

This clonotype has ten or more counts. V and J are TRBV4-1 and TRBJ2-1, with TRBD1 identical over 8 bases. The germline V gene encodes CDR1 MGHRA and CDR2 YSYEKL. The CDR3 is 15 amino acids. Trimming at V came to 4 bases and at J to 2 bases, leaving 4 bases not matched to a gene. The CDR3 is CASSRDRGPYNEQFF. The CDR3 DNA reads TGCGCCAGCAGCCGTGACAGGGGACCCTACAATGAGCAGTTCTTC.

This clonotype was seen many times. V gene TRBV6-1 combines with J gene TRBJ1-5; 7 bases are shared with TRBD1. In germline, CDR1 is MNHNS, CDR2 SASEGT. This CDR3 has 14 residues. The J segment lost 1 base and the V segment lost 7 bases, leaving 4 bases of the junction unmatched. The CDR3 here is CASILDRSNQPQHF. CDR3 sequence (DNA): TGTGCCAGCATCCTGGACAGGAGCAATCAGCCCCAGCATTTT.

This clonotype was counted at least ten times. The V call is TRBV2, the J call TRBJ2-5, with no clear D. Germline V gene sequence: CDR1 SNHLY, CDR2 FYNNEI. The CDR3 runs to 13 residues. V was pared by 7 bases and J by 5 bases, with 14 bases between. The CDR3 nucleotides are TGTGCCAGCACTGGCGAACACTCGGAGACCCAGTACTTC. This sequence encodes CASTGEHSETQYF. Complete variable domain (other parts from reference TRBV2 and TRBJ2-5): EPEVTQTPSHQVTQMGQEVILRCVPISNHLYFYWYRQILGQKVEFLVSFYNNEISEKSEIFDDQFSVERPDGSNFTLKIRSTKLEDSAMYFCASTGEHSETQYFGPGTRLLVL.

The chain carries TRBV29-1 and TRBJ2-7; D gene ambiguous. Trimming shortened V by 3 bases and J by 6 bases, and 9 bases separated the two germline ends. The CDR3 contains 11 residues. Germline V lookup: CDR1 SQVTM, CDR2 ANQGSEA. DNA for the CDR3: TGCAGCGTTGAGGTCCCTGGCGAGCAGTACTTC. It specifies CSVEVPGEQYF.

Many counts were recorded for this clonotype. V usage is TRBV5-5 and J usage is TRBJ1-6; 9 bases align to TRBD1. CDR3 size: 14 residues. CDR1 and CDR2 (germline): SGHKS, YYEKEE (reference sequence). The V segment lost 4 bases and the J segment 8 bases; nucleotides outside the gene matches: 4. CDR3 loop: CASSLRDRDSPLHF. The CDR3 nucleotides are TGTGCCAGCAGCCTCCGGGACAGGGATTCACCCCTCCACTTT. Full variable domain (rest looked up from reference TRBV5-5 and TRBJ1-6): DAGVTQSPTHLIKTRGQQVTLRCSPISGHKSVSWYQQVLGQGPQFIFQYYEKEERGRGNFPDRFSARQFPNYSSELNVNALLLGDSALYLCASSLRDRDSPLHFGNGTRLTVT.

The chain carries TRBV11-2 and TRBJ1-5; D is uncertain. There are 15 residues in the CDR3. Germline V gene lookup returns CDR1 SGHAT and CDR2 FQNNGV. V was cut by 5 bases and J by 5 bases, with 16 bases left in between. This CDR3 reads CASSRSGLVDQPQHF. The CDR3 DNA reads TGTGCCAGCAGCCGGTCGGGGTTGGTAGATCAGCCCCAGCATTTT.

This clonotype was counted ten times or more. The V and J genes are TRBV19 and TRBJ1-6; the match to TRBD1 covers 9 bases. The CDR3 is made up of 15 amino acids. The V segment lost 6 bases and the J segment 7 bases; nucleotides outside the gene matches: 7. Germline loops: CDR1 LNHDA, CDR2 SQIVND (reference sequence). The CDR3 spells CASRNTGTGNSPLHF. The CDR3 region has the DNA TGTGCCAGTAGAAATACCGGGACAGGGAATTCACCCCTCCACTTT.

This clonotype was found many times. The chain combines TRBV5-1 with TRBJ2-3; D gene ambiguous. Trimming removed 2 bases from V and 8 bases from J, with 12 bases in between. CDR1 and CDR2 from the germline V gene are SGHRS and YFSETQ. CDR3 length: 13 residues. The CDR3 protein is CASSFEILGTQYF. The CDR3 DNA is TGCGCCAGCAGCTTCGAGATCCTTGGTACGCAGTATTTT.

As to this clonotype: A much more abundant neighbour one base away suggests this may be a read error. Given the absence of the conserved phenylalanine or tryptophan at the CDR3 end, a read error is likely. The CDR3 DNA reads TGCGCCAGCAGTCACAGGGGGCCCGGGGAGCTGTTTCTT. This gives the protein CASSHRGPGELFL. V is TRBV5-1 and J is TRBJ2-2; the match to TRBD1 covers 9 bases. The V segment lost 5 bases and the J segment 6 bases; nucleotides outside the gene matches: 2. This CDR3 has 13 residues. Germline V gene data show CDR1 as SGHRS and CDR2 as YFSETQ.

In the case of this clonotype: One base separates it from a far larger clone, so it is likely a read error. Likely a read error: the CDR3 ends without its conserved phenylalanine or tryptophan. DNA of the CDR3: TGTGCCAGCAGTTACGGCACAGGGGGGGAGCAGTACTCC. Translated, it gives CASSYGTGGEQYS. The chain carries TRBV6-5 and TRBJ2-7, with 8 bases aligning to TRBD1. Trimming at V came to 2 bases and at J to 7 bases, leaving 4 bases not matched to a gene. Germline CDR1 is MNHEY and CDR2 is SVGAGI. CDR3 size: 13 residues.

On this clonotype itself: A much larger clone lies one base from this, so it may be a read error. For the CDR3, the DNA is TGTGCCAGCACCCGGAGACAGGGCGTCAACTATGGCTACACCTTC. Encoded protein: CASTRRQGVNYGYTF. V is TRBV7-2 and J is TRBJ1-2, with 7 bases aligning to TRBD1. Trimming cost V 7 bases and J 2 bases; bases outside gene matches: 10. The V gene's germline CDR1 is SGHTA and CDR2 FQGNSA. This CDR3 spans 15 amino acids.

This clonotype was counted ten times or more. The chain has TRBV4-1 and TRBJ1-6, with 9 bases fitting TRBD1. Germline V gene lookup returns CDR1 MGHRA and CDR2 YSYEKL. V gave up 1 base and J gave up 11 bases; unmatched junction bases: 9. This CDR3 comprises 16 residues. CDR3: CASSQAGTGTLAPLHF. CDR3 in DNA: TGCGCCAGCAGCCAAGCCGGGACAGGGACTTTGGCACCCCTCCACTTT.

There are many counts of this clonotype. This chain connects TRBV20-1 to TRBJ2-6, with TRBD2 matching over 10 bases. With 0 bases clipped from V and 3 bases from J, the junction kept 5 bases outside the gene matches. The CDR3 sequence is 17 residues long. The V gene's germline CDR1 is DFQATT and CDR2 SNEGSKA (reference sequence). In nucleotides, the CDR3 is TGCAGTGCTAGAGATCCCACTAGCGGGGTTGGGGCCAACGTCCTGACTTTC. It yields the protein CSARDPTSGVGANVLTF.

This clonotype was seen many times. The V call is TRBV20-1, the J call TRBJ1-4; 8 bases match TRBD1. In germline, CDR1 is DFQATT, CDR2 SNEGSKA (reference sequence). CDR3 size: 13 residues. The J segment lost 5 bases and the V segment lost 3 bases, leaving 2 bases of the junction unmatched. CDR3 amino acids: CSARGTGNEKLFF. Written as DNA, the CDR3 is TGCAGTGCTAGGGGGACAGGAAATGAAAAACTGTTTTTT.

This clonotype was recorded many times. This rearrangement joins TRBV9 to TRBJ2-1; D ambiguous. The germline V gene encodes CDR1 SGDLS and CDR2 YYNGEE. This CDR3 is built from 15 residues. V gave up 0 bases and J gave up 3 bases, with 10 bases separating them. The CDR3 DNA follows: TGTGCCAGCAGCGTAGTAGGCGAGTACTACAATGAGCAGTTCTTC. Translation: CASSVVGEYYNEQFF.

This clonotype was observed at least ten times. The V and J genes are TRBV12-3 or TRBV12-4 and TRBJ2-3, with TRBD2 matching over 13 bases. V gave up 7 bases and J gave up 4 bases; unmatched junction bases: 11. The CDR3 loop spans 17 amino acids. The CDR3 region is CASTLAPGTSGADTQYF. As DNA, the CDR3 is TGTGCCAGCACCCTGGCCCCCGGGACTAGCGGGGCAGATACGCAGTATTTT.

This clonotype showed up many times. The rearrangement links TRBV7-2 to TRBJ2-1; 16 bases fit TRBD2. V shed 3 bases and J 7 bases; nucleotides not matched to a gene: 6. CDR3 length equals 17 residues. Germline V gives CDR1 SGHTA, CDR2 FQGNSA. The CDR3: CASSLGLAGGLSNEQFF. CDR3 nucleotides: TGTGCCAGCAGCTTGGGACTAGCGGGGGGGCTGAGTAATGAGCAGTTCTTC.

Many counts were recorded for this clonotype. The chain has TRBV5-1 and TRBJ2-5; the D gene is possibly TRBD1 (5 bases). Deletions cut 4 bases from V and 9 bases from J, with 22 bases between. Germline V gene sequence: CDR1 SGHRS, CDR2 YFSETQ. CDR3 length: 15 residues. The DNA for the CDR3 is TGCGCCAGCAGCCCAACTCTAGGGGATCAAGCGTCCCAGTACTTC. Its translation: CASSPTLGDQASQYF.

Comments on this clonotype: A much larger clone lies a single base off, so this may be a read error. This sequence joins TRBV6-2 or TRBV6-3 and TRBJ1-2, with 7 bases matching TRBD1. J lost 4 bases, V lost 5 bases, and 7 bases had no gene match. The CDR3 has 14 amino acids. Germline V gene data show CDR1 as MNHEY and CDR2 as SVGEGT. The CDR3 sequence is CASSGGQPGYGYTF. CDR3 bases: TGTGCCAGCAGTGGGGGACAGCCAGGCTATGGCTACACCTTC.

This clonotype came up many times. The chain couples TRBV2 to TRBJ2-5, with 7 positions matching TRBD1. The CDR3 has 12 amino acids. J gave up 5 bases and V 7 bases, and 4 bases lay outside the gene matches. The V gene's germline CDR1 is SNHLY and CDR2 FYNNEI. The DNA for the CDR3 is TGTGCCAGCAAGGGGGCAGGGGAGACCCAGTACTTC. Translated, it gives CASKGAGETQYF.

Many counts were recorded for this clonotype. The CDR3 is CSARVTGGQPQHF. As DNA, the CDR3 is TGCAGTGCTAGAGTGACAGGGGGCCAGCCCCAGCATTTT. V gene TRBV20-1 combines with J gene TRBJ1-5, with 10 nucleotides matching TRBD1. CDR3 length: 13 amino acids. V shed 1 base, J shed 7 bases, and the junction held 1 base outside the gene matches. Germline V gene sequence: CDR1 DFQATT, CDR2 SNEGSKA (reference sequence).

This clonotype was seen many times. V and J are TRBV5-1 and TRBJ2-2, with D uncertain. Trimming took off 1 base at V and 4 bases at J, with 17 bases between the two ends. From germline, CDR1 is SGHRS and CDR2 YFSETQ. The CDR3 is made up of 17 amino acids. The DNA of the CDR3 is TGCGCCAGCAGCTTGTCCCAGACAAGGATCCGCACCGGGGAGCTGTTTTTT. This sequence encodes CASSLSQTRIRTGELFF.

This clonotype showed up just a few times. The chain is built from TRBV20-1 and TRBJ1-5; D is ambiguous. CDR3 length: 14 amino acids. V lost 5 bases and J lost 2, with 13 bases in between. Germline CDR1 and CDR2: DFQATT and SNEGSKA (reference sequence). For the CDR3, the DNA is TGCAGTGCTCGAAACGCCCAGGGCAATCAGCCCCAGCATTTT. As protein: CSARNAQGNQPQHF.